A selection of T cell receptor beta chains follows, all from one sample in a study of cytomegalovirus exposure and HLA in healthy donors. Libraries were prepared by immunoSEQ multiplex PCR; TCRdb keeps only in-frame clonotypes and omits some of them. Across approximately 140,000 clones, the top ten clones capture 1.5% to 1.8% of the sample. The sequenced sample consisted of PBMCs. These receptors were obtained from a woman in her 40s in good health and CMV-seronegative. CDR3s include the opening cysteine and the closing phenylalanine or tryptophan. D genes are given only for firm matches.

D,V,J,DNA,CDR3
-,TRBV6-1,TRBJ1-2,TGTGCCAGCAGTGAAAACGGTTACTATGGCTACACCTTC,CASSENGYYGYTF
-,TRBV9,TRBJ2-7,TGTGCCAGCACCGTCGAAAGCCACTCCTACGAGCAGTACTTC,CASTVESHSYEQYF
-,TRBV28,TRBJ1-2,TGTGCCAGCAATCGGGACACCTCCGGCTACACCTTC,CASNRDTSGYTF
-,TRBV4-1,TRBJ1-2,TGCGCCAGCAGCCAAGATTTTAACAGGGCGGACTATGGCTACACCTTC,CASSQDFNRADYGYTF
TRBD2,TRBV7-3,TRBJ2-5,TGTGCCAGCAGCCTGACTAGCGGGACAACGGAGACCCAGTACTTC,CASSLTSGTTETQYF
TRBD1,TRBV11-2,TRBJ2-1,TGTGCCAGCAGTTCTACGGGACAGGGGGCCTACAATGAGCAGTTCTTC,CASSSTGQGAYNEQFF
-,TRBV7-3,TRBJ2-1,TGTGCCAGCAGCTTAACAGGGGCAGGGCCGGGAGATGAGCAGTTCTTC,CASSLTGAGPGDEQFF
-,TRBV7-9,TRBJ1-1,TGTGCCAGCAGCTTTTATCCCCCCGACACTGAAGCTTTCTTT,CASSFYPPDTEAFF
TRBD1,TRBV11-2,TRBJ1-6,TGTGCCAGCAGCCTCACAGGGGGGCCGTATAATTCACCCCTCCACTTT,CASSLTGGPYNSPLHF
TRBD1,TRBV5-1,TRBJ1-6,TGCGCCAGCACCCAAGGGGACAGCAACATTAATTCACCCCTCCACTTT,CASTQGDSNINSPLHF
-,TRBV4-1,TRBJ1-4,TGCGCCAGCAGCCAAGAAGGGAGGGAAAAACTGTTTTTT,CASSQEGREKLFF
TRBD2,TRBV5-1,TRBJ2-5,TGCGCCAGCAGTTCGTCCGGGACTAGCGTTCAAGAGACCCAGTACTTC,CASSSSGTSVQETQYF
-,TRBV7-2,TRBJ2-5,TGTGCCAGCAGCCAGCGGTTGGGGGAGACCCAGTACTTC,CASSQRLGETQYF
TRBD1,TRBV11-2,TRBJ1-3,TGTGCCAGCAGCCAGGACAGGGTCTCCTCTGGAAACACCATATATTTT,CASSQDRVSSGNTIYF
TRBD1,TRBV2,TRBJ1-5,TGTGCCAGCAGTGACCAGGGGGTCGGCAATCAGCCCCAGCATTTT,CASSDQGVGNQPQHF
-,TRBV11-2,TRBJ1-5,TGTGCCAGCAGCTCAGGGGTTGGCAATCAGCCCCAGCATTTT,CASSSGVGNQPQHF
-,TRBV29-1,TRBJ1-3,TGCAGCGTGGAGGGCGGTAGCTCTGGAAACACCATATATTTT,CSVEGGSSGNTIYF
TRBD2,TRBV13,TRBJ2-3,TGTGCCGGGGGGACTAGCGGGGGGCCGGGCACAGATACGCAGTATTTT,CAGGTSGGPGTDTQYF
-,TRBV10-3,TRBJ2-2,TGTGCCATTTCGAAGGGGGACACCGGGGAGCTGTTTTTT,CAISKGDTGELFF
-,TRBV6-5,TRBJ1-2,TGTGCCAGCAGTTACTTTCAGGGGAATGATGGCTACACCTTC,CASSYFQGNDGYTF
TRBD1,TRBV9,TRBJ2-7,TGTGCCAGCAGCGTAGCACAGGGGGCTTACGAGCAGTACTTC,CASSVAQGAYEQYF